This T cell receptor beta chain was documented in a study of blood T cell repertoires in COVID-19. With 3 bases clipped from V and 5 bases from J, the junction kept 5 bases outside the gene matches. This CDR3 region has 15 residues. CDR1 LGHDT and CDR2 YNNKEL come from the germline V gene (reference sequence). Participants, 18 to 89 years old, spanned approximately 25 US areas. Some clones are missing from TCRdb's copy, which holds only in-frame ones; the method was immunoSEQ multiplex PCR. The sample holds about 100,000 clones; 80% to 90% are singletons and the top ten take 2% to 3%. The sequencing sample was made of PBMCs or T cells enriched from blood (not recorded which). The receptor comes from a woman between 50 and 59 years old who had recovered from COVID-19. The J gene is TRBJ1-5, the V gene TRBV3-1 (or the pseudogene TRBV3-2), with 9 bases lining up with TRBD1. The CDR3 sequence: CASSQGTGSDQPQHF. The CDR3 DNA follows: TGTGCCAGCAGCCAGGGGACAGGGTCCGATCAGCCCCAGCATTTT.